These 10 T cell receptor beta chains originate from one sample sequenced in a study of cytomegalovirus exposure and HLA in healthy donors. The PCR had 60 Vbeta and 13 Jbeta primers. The assay was immunoSEQ multiplex PCR, and TCRdb's table has in-frame clones only and misses some. The sample contains some 200,000 clones, around 81% of which appear only once. Sequenced input: PBMCs. The receptors here all came from a young woman in good health and CMV-seronegative.

This clone was observed a handful of times. The chain combines TRBV4-3 with TRBJ2-1, with 10 nucleotides matching TRBD2. CDR1 is LGHNA, CDR2 YSLEER, per germline. V shed 1 base and J 3 bases; nucleotides not matched to a gene: 3. The CDR3 consists of 16 residues. The CDR3 coding sequence is TGCGCCAGCAGCCAAGGTCGGACTAGCGGCTACAATGAGCAGTTCTTC. It encodes CASSQGRTSGYNEQFF.

About this clone itself: A read error may produce the germline difference seen at one junction end. V gene TRBV7-9 combines with J gene TRBJ2-7; 9 bases fit TRBD2. Germline assignment: CDR1 SEHNR and CDR2 FQNEAQ (reference sequence). This CDR3 has 16 residues. The CDR3 nucleotides are TGTTCCAGCAGCCCCAGCCTGACTAGCGGAGTCTACGAGCAGTACTTC. Its translation: CSSSPSLTSGVYEQYF.

The V and J genes are TRBV14 and TRBJ1-1, with 8 bases lining up with TRBD1. The V gene's germline CDR1 is SGHDN and CDR2 FVKESK. The CDR3 is 14 residues long. Trimming took 5 bases from V and 6 from J; bases not matched to a gene: 8. DNA for the CDR3: TGTGCCAGCAGCTATATACAGGGGGTATCTGAAGCTTTCTTT. Translating gives CASSYIQGVSEAFF.

This clone was observed a single time. The genes are TRBV25-1 and TRBJ2-1; the D is unclear. Per germline, CDR1 MGHDK and CDR2 SYGVNS. V lost 6 bases, J lost 0 bases, and 9 bases lay in between. This CDR3 region has 14 residues. The CDR3 reads CASRERSSYNEQFF. As DNA, the CDR3 is TGTGCCAGCAGGGAGCGAAGCTCCTACAATGAGCAGTTCTTC.

This clone was seen once. The chain recombines TRBV9 with TRBJ2-5; D perhaps matches TRBD2 (5 bases). The CDR3 is 14 residues long. Germline loops: CDR1 SGDLS, CDR2 YYNGEE. V was trimmed by 0 bases and J by 2 bases, leaving 8 bases between them. The DNA for the CDR3 is TGTGCCAGCAGCGTAGGGGGAGAACAAGAGACCCAGTACTTC. Amino acids: CASSVGGEQETQYF.

CDR3 sequence (DNA): TGTGCCTCCAAAGAAGGGGGTCGTGAAAAACTGTTTTTT. This encodes CASKEGGREKLFF. The V and J genes are TRBV19 and TRBJ1-4; D is possibly TRBD1 (6 bases). Trimming left V 11 bases short and J 7 bases short, with 17 bases between. The CDR3 consists of 13 residues. The germline CDR1 and CDR2 sequences are LNHDA and SQIVND (reference sequence).

The V call is TRBV4-3, the J call TRBJ2-1; the D gene is possibly TRBD2 (6 bases). Germline loops: CDR1 LGHNA, CDR2 YSLEER. CDR3 length: 15 amino acids. V shed 0 bases and J shed 5 bases, with 11 bases lying between them. This CDR3 is CASSQDGDWDNEQFF. The CDR3 DNA sequence: TGCGCCAGCAGCCAAGATGGGGACTGGGACAATGAGCAGTTCTTC.

The chain has TRBV13 and TRBJ2-5; 7 bases fit TRBD2. The germline gives CDR1 PRHDT, CDR2 FYEKMQ (reference sequence). The CDR3 contains 17 residues. The trim removed 5 bases at V and 0 bases at J, leaving 12 bases unmatched. DNA of the CDR3: TGTGCCAGCAGCGGACCCCGGGACTACCAGTACCAAGAGACCCAGTACTTC. This encodes CASSGPRDYQYQETQYF.

Only a few counts were recorded for this clone. The chain carries TRBV7-8 and TRBJ1-3; D gene uncertain. CDR3 size: 14 residues. Germline V CDR1 and CDR2: SGHVS, FQNEAQ. V was trimmed by 6 bases and J by 0 bases, leaving 9 bases between them. CDR3: CASSRRGSGNTIYF. CDR3 DNA: TGTGCCAGCAGTCGACGAGGCTCTGGAAACACCATATATTTT. The full variable domain, rest sourced from reference TRBV7-8 and TRBJ1-3, is GAGVSQSPRYKVAKRGQDVALRCDPISGHVSLFWYQQALGQGPEFLTYFQNEAQLDKSGLPSDRFFAERPEGSVSTLKIQRTQQEDSAVYLCASSRRGSGNTIYFGEGSWLTVV.

The chain combines TRBV7-2 with TRBJ2-5, with 8 bases matching TRBD2. Germline CDR1 SGHTA, CDR2 FQGNSA. The CDR3 is 15 amino acids. V dropped 2 bases and J dropped 4; count of bases not matched to a gene: 6. Here the CDR3 DNA reads TGTGCCAGCAGCTTATCCCCGGGAGGGGGAGAGACCCAGTACTTC. Its protein product is CASSLSPGGGETQYF.